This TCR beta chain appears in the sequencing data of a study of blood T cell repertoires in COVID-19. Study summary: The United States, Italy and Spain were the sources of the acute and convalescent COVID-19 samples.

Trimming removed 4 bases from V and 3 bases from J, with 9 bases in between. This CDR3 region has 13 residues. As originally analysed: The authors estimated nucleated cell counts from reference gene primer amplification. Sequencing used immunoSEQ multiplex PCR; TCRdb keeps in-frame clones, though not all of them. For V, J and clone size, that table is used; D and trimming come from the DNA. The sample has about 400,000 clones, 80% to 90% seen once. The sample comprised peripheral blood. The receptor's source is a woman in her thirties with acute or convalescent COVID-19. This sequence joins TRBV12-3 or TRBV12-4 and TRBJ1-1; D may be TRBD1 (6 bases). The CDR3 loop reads CASSYRVDTEAFF. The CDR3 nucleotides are TGTGCCAGCAGTTACAGGGTTGACACTGAAGCTTTCTTT.